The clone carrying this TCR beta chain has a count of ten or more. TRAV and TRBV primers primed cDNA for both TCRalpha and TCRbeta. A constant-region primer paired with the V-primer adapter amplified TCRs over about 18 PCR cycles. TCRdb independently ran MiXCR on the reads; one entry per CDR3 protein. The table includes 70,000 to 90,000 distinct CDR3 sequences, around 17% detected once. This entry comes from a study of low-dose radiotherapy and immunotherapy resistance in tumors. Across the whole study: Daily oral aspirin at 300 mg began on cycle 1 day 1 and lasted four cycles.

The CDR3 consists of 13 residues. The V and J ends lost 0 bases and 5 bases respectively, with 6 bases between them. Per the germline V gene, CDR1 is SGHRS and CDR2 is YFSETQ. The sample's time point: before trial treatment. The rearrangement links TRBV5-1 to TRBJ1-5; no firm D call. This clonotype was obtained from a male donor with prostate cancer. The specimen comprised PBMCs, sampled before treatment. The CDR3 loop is CASSLGGDQPQHF. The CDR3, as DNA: TGCGCCAGCAGCTTGGGCGGGGATCAGCCCCAGCATTTT.